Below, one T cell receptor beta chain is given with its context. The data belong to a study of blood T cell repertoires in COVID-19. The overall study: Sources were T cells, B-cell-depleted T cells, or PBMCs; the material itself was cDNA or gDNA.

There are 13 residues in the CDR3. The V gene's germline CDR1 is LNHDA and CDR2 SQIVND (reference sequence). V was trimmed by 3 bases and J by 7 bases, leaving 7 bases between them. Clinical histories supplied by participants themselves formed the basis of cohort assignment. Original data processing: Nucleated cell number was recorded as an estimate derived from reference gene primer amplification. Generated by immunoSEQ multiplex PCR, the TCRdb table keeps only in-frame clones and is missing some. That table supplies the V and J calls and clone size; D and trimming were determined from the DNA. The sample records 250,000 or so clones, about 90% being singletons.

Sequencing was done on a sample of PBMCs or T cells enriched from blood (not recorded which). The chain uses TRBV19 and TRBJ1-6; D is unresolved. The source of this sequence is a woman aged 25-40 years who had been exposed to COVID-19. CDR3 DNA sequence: TGTGCCAGTAGTATGGGCCTCAATTCACCCCTCCACTTT. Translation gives CASSMGLNSPLHF.